The 8 T cell receptor beta chains presented below share a single source sample, sequenced in a study of T cell responses to AZD1222 COVID-19 vaccine. The method was immunoSEQ multiplex PCR; TCRdb's version includes in-frame clones alone and lacks a portion of them. The sample consists of under 95,000 clones, about nine tenths of them appearing once. Specimen: peripheral blood, collected 28 days after the second AZD1222 dose. All receptors derive from an adult who received the AZD1222 COVID-19 vaccine.

The V and J genes are TRBV19 and TRBJ1-2; 7 bases align to TRBD1. The CDR3 spans 14 residues. Germline trimming cut 6 bases from V and 5 bases from J; bases unmatched to any gene: 9. Germline-derived CDR1 and CDR2 are LNHDA and SQIVND (reference sequence). Written as DNA, the CDR3 is TGTGCCAGTAGGGAGAACAGGGGCTCTTATGGCTACACCTTC. It yields the protein CASRENRGSYGYTF.

This chain links TRBV3-1 (or the pseudogene TRBV3-2) with TRBJ1-3; unclear D gene. This CDR3 is built from 15 residues. CDR1 LGHDT and CDR2 YNNKEL come from the germline V gene (reference sequence). V lost 1 base, J lost 11 bases, and 18 bases lay in between. The CDR3 spells CASSQGAINAVAIYF. In DNA, the CDR3 is TGTGCCAGCAGCCAAGGGGCCATTAATGCCGTCGCCATATATTTT.

The V call is TRBV27, the J call TRBJ1-3; weak D call: TRBD1 (5 bases). CDR1 and CDR2 from the germline V gene are MNHEY and SMNVEV (reference sequence). The V and J ends lost 8 bases and 2 bases respectively, with 13 bases between them. The CDR3 sequence is 14 residues long. CDR3 sequence: CASSERGAGNTIYF. The CDR3 DNA follows: TGTGCCAGCTCCGAACGGGGGGCTGGAAACACCATATATTTT.

The rearrangement links TRBV3-1 (or the pseudogene TRBV3-2) to TRBJ2-2; D is possibly TRBD2 (5 bases). Per germline, CDR1 LGHDT and CDR2 YNNKEL (reference sequence). V was cut by 2 bases and J by 5 bases, with 12 bases left in between. There are 15 residues in the CDR3. The CDR3, as DNA: TGTGCCAGCAGCCAATCGAGTAGCGTTACCGGGGAGCTGTTTTTT. Protein: CASSQSSSVTGELFF.

The genes are TRBV4-1 and TRBJ1-5, with 7 nucleotides matching TRBD1. Germline lookup yields CDR1 MGHRA and CDR2 YSYEKL. The V segment lost 5 bases and the J segment 4 bases; nucleotides outside the gene matches: 17. The CDR3 spans 18 residues. CDR3: CASSSRDSAKGRNQPQHF. The CDR3 DNA sequence: TGCGCCAGCAGCTCTAGGGACAGCGCCAAAGGGAGGAATCAGCCCCAGCATTTT.

The V call is TRBV5-1, the J call TRBJ2-1, with D tentatively TRBD2 (5 bases). In germline, CDR1 is SGHRS, CDR2 YFSETQ. The CDR3 loop spans 14 amino acids. V dropped 1 base and J dropped 6 bases, with 11 bases sitting between them. Here the CDR3 DNA reads TGCGCCAGCAGCTTGCTCGAGAGGGTCAATGAGCAGTTCTTC. It codes for CASSLLERVNEQFF.

This chain links TRBV12-3 or TRBV12-4 with TRBJ1-1; D is unclear. This CDR3 is 13 amino acids long. With 6 bases removed from V and 1 base from J, the gap between germline ends came to 9 bases. CDR3 in amino acids: CASRRTSNTEAFF. For the CDR3, the DNA is TGTGCCAGCAGACGGACTTCGAACACTGAAGCTTTCTTT.

The CDR3 coding sequence is TGTGCCAGCAGGAAGGAAGGTTGGAATGAGCAGTTCTTC. It yields the protein CASRKEGWNEQFF. The rearrangement joins TRBV2 to TRBJ2-1, with D hard to call. Germline CDR1 is SNHLY and CDR2 is FYNNEI. V lost 6 bases and J lost 7, with 13 bases in between. CDR3 length: 13 residues. The complete variable domain, with remaining parts taken from reference TRBV2 and TRBJ2-1, reads EPEVTQTPSHQVTQMGQEVILRCVPISNHLYFYWYRQILGQKVEFLVSFYNNEISEKSEIFDDQFSVERPDGSNFTLKIRSTKLEDSAMYFCASRKEGWNEQFFGPGTRLTVL.